Each of the 5 T cell receptor beta chains below was sequenced from the same sample in a study of T cells in Graves' hyperthyroidism and ophthalmopathy. The TCR beta CDR3 regions underwent amplification using RNA transcripts as the source. The study used the HTBI primer set for a first-round RT-PCR of the TCR CDR3. TCRdb recomputed calls from the multiplex PCR reads with MiXCR, one row per CDR3 protein. The sample shows around 570,000 distinct CDR3 sequences, about 20% of them seen only once. Sequenced material: blood. The receptors were gathered from a man aged 35 to 55 with Graves' ophthalmopathy.

About this clonotype itself: This clone may be a read error of a much larger clone one base away. The chain has TRBV7-2 and TRBJ2-7; TRBD2 matches 8 bases. This CDR3 contains 14 residues. The V and J ends lost 8 bases and 5 bases, in that order; junction bases with no gene match: 11. Germline assignment: CDR1 SGHTA and CDR2 FQGNSA. The CDR3 loop is CASGPGTRGDEQYF. The DNA of the CDR3 is TGTGCCAGCGGCCCAGGGACTAGAGGGGACGAGCAGTACTTC.

This clonotype appeared a few times. The CDR3 here is CASSPRGRKETQYF. The CDR3, as DNA: TGTGCCAGCTCCCCGAGAGGGCGCAAAGAGACCCAGTACTTC. V gene TRBV18 combines with J gene TRBJ2-5, with D possibly TRBD2 on 5 matching bases. CDR1 is KGHSH, CDR2 LQKENI, per germline. Trimming stripped 6 bases from V and 3 bases from J, with 14 bases between. The CDR3 totals 14 residues.

In its sample, this clonotype was seen a few times. V usage is TRBV29-1 and J usage is TRBJ2-1, with D possibly TRBD2 on 6 matching bases. The CDR3 consists of 15 residues. V was clipped by 3 bases and J by 7 bases, with 19 bases between them. The germline V gene encodes CDR1 SQVTM and CDR2 ANQGSEA. The CDR3 loop is CSVDGVAETLNEQFF. The CDR3 DNA reads TGCAGCGTTGATGGGGTAGCGGAGACTTTAAATGAGCAGTTCTTC.

The chain couples TRBV20-1 to TRBJ1-4; D possibly corresponds to TRBD1 (5 bases). Looked up from germline, CDR1 is DFQATT and CDR2 is SNEGSKA (reference sequence). V shed 1 base and J shed 11 bases, with 17 bases lying between them. This CDR3 spans 14 amino acids. The CDR3 sequence is CSARVPQVGGKLFF. CDR3 DNA: TGCAGTGCTAGAGTTCCACAGGTCGGGGGGAAACTGTTTTTT.

V and J are TRBV10-2 and TRBJ1-5; 9 bases agree with TRBD1. J gave up 4 bases and V 3 bases, and 7 bases lay outside the gene matches. Germline loops: CDR1 WSHSY, CDR2 SAAADI. The CDR3 extends over 16 amino acids. CDR3 protein: CASSDGTGGINQPQHF. For the CDR3, the DNA is TGCGCCAGCAGTGATGGCACAGGGGGCATAAATCAGCCCCAGCATTTT.